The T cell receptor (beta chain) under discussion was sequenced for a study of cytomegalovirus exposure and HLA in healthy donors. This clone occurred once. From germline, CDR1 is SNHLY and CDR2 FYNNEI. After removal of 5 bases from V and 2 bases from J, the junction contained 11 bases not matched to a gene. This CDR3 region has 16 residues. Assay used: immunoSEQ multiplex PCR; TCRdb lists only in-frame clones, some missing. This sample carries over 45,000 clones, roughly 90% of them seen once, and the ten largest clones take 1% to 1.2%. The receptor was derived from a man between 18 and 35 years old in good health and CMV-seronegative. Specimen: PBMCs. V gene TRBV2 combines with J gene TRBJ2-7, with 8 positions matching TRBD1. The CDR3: CASSYFGQGGPYEQYF. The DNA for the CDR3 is TGTGCCAGCAGTTACTTCGGACAGGGTGGCCCCTACGAGCAGTACTTC.